Included here is one TCR beta chain sequence, with context. Its antigen remains unknown. The data originate from a study of cytomegalovirus exposure and HLA in healthy donors. Germline values: CDR1 SGHNT, CDR2 YYREEE (reference sequence). The CDR3 totals 15 residues. V lost 4 bases, J lost 3 bases, and 8 bases stayed unmatched. Amplification used 60 Vbeta primers and 13 Jbeta primers. The data were produced by immunoSEQ multiplex PCR, yet TCRdb's version contains in-frame clones alone and is incomplete. Among fewer than 200,000 clones listed, more than 65% were seen once. Findings and caveats of the study: A later analysis reportedly found that, within productive TCRs, an Asian-associated ancestry cluster had fewer N-insertions than the mean observed across the approximately 700 donors.

The sample taken for sequencing was PBMCs. The clonotype comes from a man between 35 and 55 years old in good health and CMV-seropositive. This chain links TRBV5-4 with TRBJ1-2, with 8 bases matching TRBD1. This CDR3 is CASSTIQGGDYGYTF. CDR3 in DNA: TGTGCCAGCAGCACCATACAGGGGGGGGACTATGGCTACACCTTC.